A single sample is the source of the 11 T cell receptor beta chains below, sequenced in a study of CD8 T cells in ankylosing spondylitis. One entry per CDR3 protein results from TCRdb running MiXCR on the 5' RACE reads. Altogether just under 350,000 distinct CDR3 sequences are present, around 15% being singletons, with the ten largest covering around 0.99%. The sample taken for sequencing was blood, either unsorted or a sorted T cell fraction (not recorded which). The receptors originated from a male donor with ankylosing spondylitis or in good health (not recorded which).

This clonotype has a handful of counts. V and J are TRBV19 and TRBJ2-7; 9 nucleotides agree with TRBD1. The CDR3 has 13 residues. Germline V lookup: CDR1 LNHDA, CDR2 SQIVND (reference sequence). J lost 5 bases, V lost 4 bases, and 3 bases had no gene match. The CDR3 nucleotides are TGTGCCAGTAGTACGGGGACAGGGAACGAGCAGTACTTC. Its translation is CASSTGTGNEQYF.

The V call is TRBV27, the J call TRBJ2-3, with TRBD2 matching 9 bases. Germline V gene sequence: CDR1 MNHEY, CDR2 SMNVEV (reference sequence). The trim removed 3 bases at V and 4 bases at J, leaving 2 bases unmatched. The CDR3 covers 14 residues. Written as DNA, the CDR3 is TGTGCCAGCAGTTTCGGCGGGAGGGCAGATACGCAGTATTTT. Translating gives CASSFGGRADTQYF.

This clonotype was detected a few times. The J gene is TRBJ1-4, the V gene TRBV7-2; TRBD1 might be the D (5 bases). The CDR3 extends over 15 amino acids. Trimming removed 5 bases from V and 0 bases from J, with 10 bases in between. CDR1 and CDR2 (germline): SGHTA, FQGNSA. CDR3 bases: TGTGCCAGCAGCCGTGACAGACCAACTAATGAAAAACTGTTTTTT. Residues: CASSRDRPTNEKLFF. Full variable domain (rest looked up from reference TRBV7-2 and TRBJ1-4): GAGVSQSPSNKVTEKGKDVELRCDPISGHTALYWYRQSLGQGLEFLIYFQGNSAPDKSGLPSDRFSAERTGGSVSTLTIQRTQQEDSAVYLCASSRDRPTNEKLFFGSGTQLSVL.

The genes are TRBV20-1 and TRBJ2-7; tentatively, D is TRBD1 (6 bases). The CDR3 consists of 15 residues. Germline CDR1 and CDR2: DFQATT and SNEGSKA (reference sequence). V was trimmed by 1 base and J by 0 bases, leaving 13 bases between them. The CDR3 spells CSARGSTGYSYEQYF. The CDR3 coding sequence is TGCAGTGCTAGAGGGTCCACAGGGTACTCCTACGAGCAGTACTTC.

The V call is TRBV7-2, the J call TRBJ2-7; D tentatively reads TRBD1 or TRBD2 (6 bases each). This CDR3 has 13 amino acids. From germline, CDR1 is SGHTA and CDR2 FQGNSA. V gave up 0 bases and J gave up 6 bases, with 9 bases separating them. The CDR3 DNA reads as TGTGCCAGCAGCTTAGCTTCGGGGGCCGAGCAGTACTTC. Encoded protein: CASSLASGAEQYF.

This clonotype has a handful of counts. A read error may be the cause here, since a much bigger clone is one base away. The chain has TRBV6-1 and TRBJ2-5; no clear D. Germline CDR1 is MNHNS and CDR2 is SASEGT. CDR3 size: 11 residues. V was shortened by 8 bases and J by 4 bases, with 8 bases between the two germline ends. The CDR3 bases are TGTGCCAGCGGTCAAGCAGAGACCCAGTACTTC. It translates to CASGQAETQYF.

At least ten counts were recorded for this clonotype. J is TRBJ1-1 and V is TRBV12-3 or TRBV12-4; D is undetermined. This CDR3 spans 14 amino acids. V lost 7 bases and J 1 base, leaving 13 bases between the germline ends. CDR3 amino acids: CASTGLRANTEAFF. CDR3 coding DNA: TGTGCCAGCACCGGGCTCCGGGCGAACACTGAAGCTTTCTTT.

This chain connects TRBV3-1 to TRBJ2-5; 12 nucleotides match TRBD1. The CDR3 length is 17 residues. Per the germline V gene, CDR1 is LGHDT and CDR2 is YNNKEL (reference sequence). V lost 0 bases, J lost 5 bases, and 7 bases stayed unmatched. This CDR3 is CASSQDVGQGAWETQYF. The CDR3 nucleotides are TGTGCCAGCAGCCAAGATGTGGGACAGGGGGCGTGGGAGACCCAGTACTTC.

This clonotype was seen a handful of times. J is TRBJ2-5 and V is TRBV28; 8 bases map to TRBD2. The CDR3 runs to 16 residues. Germline assignment: CDR1 MDHEN and CDR2 SYDVKM. V was clipped by 5 bases and J by 4 bases; unmatched bases: 12. The CDR3 DNA sequence: TGTGCCAGCAGTCCCTCCGGGGGGGCGCGGGGAGAGACCCAGTACTTC. Translating gives CASSPSGGARGETQYF.

CDR3 amino acids: CASGFIPDTQYF. CDR3 sequence (DNA): TGTGCTAGTGGTTTTATTCCAGATACGCAGTATTTT. J is TRBJ2-3 and V is TRBV12-5; D uncertain. Trimming took 3 bases from V and 4 from J, leaving 5 bases between them. This CDR3 region has 12 residues. Germline V gene lookup returns CDR1 LGHNT and CDR2 FRNRAP. Drawing the rest from reference TRBV12-5 and TRBJ2-3, the complete variable domain is DARVTQTPRHKVTEMGQEVTMRCQPILGHNTVFWYRQTMMQGLELLAYFRNRAPLDDSGMPKDRFSAEMPDATLATLKIQPSEPRDSAVYFCASGFIPDTQYFGPGTRLTVL.

This sequence joins TRBV4-1 and TRBJ2-1, with 7 bases fitting TRBD2. The CDR3 extends over 13 amino acids. Germline assignment: CDR1 MGHRA and CDR2 YSYEKL. The J segment lost 13 bases and the V segment lost 1 base, leaving 7 bases of the junction unmatched. The CDR3 nucleotides read TGCGCCAGCAGCCAAGGGGGAGGGACCCGTCAGTTCTTC. Amino acid sequence: CASSQGGGTRQFF.